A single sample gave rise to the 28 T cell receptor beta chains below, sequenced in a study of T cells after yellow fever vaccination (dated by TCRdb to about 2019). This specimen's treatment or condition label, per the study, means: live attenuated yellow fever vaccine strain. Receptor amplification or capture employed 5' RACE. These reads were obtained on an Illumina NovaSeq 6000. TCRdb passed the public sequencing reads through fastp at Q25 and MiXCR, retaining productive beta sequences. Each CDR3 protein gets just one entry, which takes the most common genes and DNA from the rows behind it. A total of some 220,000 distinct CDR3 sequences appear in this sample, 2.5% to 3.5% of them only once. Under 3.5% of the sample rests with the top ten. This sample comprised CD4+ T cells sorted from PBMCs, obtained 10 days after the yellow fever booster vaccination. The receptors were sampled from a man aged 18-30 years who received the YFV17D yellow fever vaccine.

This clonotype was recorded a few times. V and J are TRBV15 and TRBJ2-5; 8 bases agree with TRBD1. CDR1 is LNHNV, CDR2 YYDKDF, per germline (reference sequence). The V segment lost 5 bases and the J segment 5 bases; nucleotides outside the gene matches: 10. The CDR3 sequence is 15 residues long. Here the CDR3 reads CATSGDRSHFETQYF. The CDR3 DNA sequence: TGTGCCACCAGCGGGGACAGGAGCCATTTTGAGACCCAGTACTTC. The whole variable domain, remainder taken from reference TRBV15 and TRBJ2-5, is DAMVIQNPRYQVTQFGKPVTLSCSQTLNHNVMYWYQQKSSQAPKLLFHYYDKDFNNEADTPDNFQSRRPNTSFCFLDIRSPGLGDTAMYLCATSGDRSHFETQYFGPGTRLLVL.

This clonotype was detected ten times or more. CDR3 region: CASSLSGGEDTQYF. CDR3 nucleotide sequence: TGTGCCAGCAGCTTATCTGGCGGGGAAGATACGCAGTATTTT. The rearrangement uses TRBV7-2 and TRBJ2-3, with D perhaps TRBD2 (6 bases). Germline lookup yields CDR1 SGHTA and CDR2 FQGNSA. V gave up 2 bases and J gave up 5 bases, with 11 bases separating them. This CDR3 region has 14 residues.

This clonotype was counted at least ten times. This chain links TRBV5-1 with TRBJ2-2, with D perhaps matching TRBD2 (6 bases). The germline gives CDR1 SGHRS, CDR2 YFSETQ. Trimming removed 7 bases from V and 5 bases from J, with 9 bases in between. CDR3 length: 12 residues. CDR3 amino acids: CASGGDTGELFF. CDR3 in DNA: TGCGCCAGCGGCGGGGATACCGGGGAGCTGTTTTTT.

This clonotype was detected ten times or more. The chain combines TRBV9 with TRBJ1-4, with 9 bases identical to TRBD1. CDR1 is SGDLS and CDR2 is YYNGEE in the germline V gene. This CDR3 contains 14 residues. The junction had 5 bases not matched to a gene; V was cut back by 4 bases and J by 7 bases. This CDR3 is CASSQGQGGEKLFF. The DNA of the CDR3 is TGTGCCAGCAGCCAGGGACAGGGAGGTGAAAAACTGTTTTTT.

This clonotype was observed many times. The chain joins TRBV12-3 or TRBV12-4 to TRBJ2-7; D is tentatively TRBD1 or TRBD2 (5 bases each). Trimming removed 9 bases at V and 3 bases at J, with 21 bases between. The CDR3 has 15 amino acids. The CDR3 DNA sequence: TGTGCCAGTTTCGACGGTGGGGGATCGATCTACGAGCAGTACTTC. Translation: CASFDGGGSIYEQYF.

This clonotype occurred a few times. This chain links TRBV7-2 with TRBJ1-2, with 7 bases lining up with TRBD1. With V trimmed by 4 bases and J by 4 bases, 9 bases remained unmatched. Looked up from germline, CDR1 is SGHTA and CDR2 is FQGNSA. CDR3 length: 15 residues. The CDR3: CASSSPGGGGYGYTF. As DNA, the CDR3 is TGTGCCAGCAGCTCACCAGGGGGTGGGGGCTATGGCTACACCTTC.

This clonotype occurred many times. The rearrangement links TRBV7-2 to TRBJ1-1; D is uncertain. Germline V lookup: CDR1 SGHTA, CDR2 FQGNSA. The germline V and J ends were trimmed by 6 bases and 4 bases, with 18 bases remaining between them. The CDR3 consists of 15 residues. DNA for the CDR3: TGTGCCAGCAGTCTGGCTAGAAGGGTTTTCACTGAAGCTTTCTTT. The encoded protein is CASSLARRVFTEAFF. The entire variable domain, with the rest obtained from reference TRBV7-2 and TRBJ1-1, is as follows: GAGVSQSPSNKVTEKGKDVELRCDPISGHTALYWYRQSLGQGLEFLIYFQGNSAPDKSGLPSDRFSAERTGGSVSTLTIQRTQQEDSAVYLCASSLARRVFTEAFFGQGTRLTVV.

The CDR3 here is CASSQRGQGKFHEQYF. For the CDR3, the DNA is TGTGCCAGCAGCCAGCGCGGACAGGGCAAGTTCCACGAGCAGTACTTC. The chain links TRBV7-9 to TRBJ2-7; 8 positions match TRBD1. Per the germline V gene, CDR1 is SEHNR and CDR2 is FQNEAQ (reference sequence). The V segment lost 5 bases and the J segment 5 bases; nucleotides outside the gene matches: 14. The CDR3 spans 16 residues.

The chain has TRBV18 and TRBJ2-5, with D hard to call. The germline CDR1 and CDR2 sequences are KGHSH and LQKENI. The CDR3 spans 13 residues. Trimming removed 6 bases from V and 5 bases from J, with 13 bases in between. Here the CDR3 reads CASSLVAFETQYF. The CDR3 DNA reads TGTGCCAGCTCTCTTGTCGCATTTGAGACCCAGTACTTC.

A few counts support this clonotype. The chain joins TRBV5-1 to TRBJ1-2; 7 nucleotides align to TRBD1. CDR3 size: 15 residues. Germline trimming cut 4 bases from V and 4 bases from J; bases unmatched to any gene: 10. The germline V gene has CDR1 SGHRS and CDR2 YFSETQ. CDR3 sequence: CASSVQGIQAYGYTF. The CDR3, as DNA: TGCGCCAGCAGCGTACAGGGGATCCAGGCCTATGGCTACACCTTC.

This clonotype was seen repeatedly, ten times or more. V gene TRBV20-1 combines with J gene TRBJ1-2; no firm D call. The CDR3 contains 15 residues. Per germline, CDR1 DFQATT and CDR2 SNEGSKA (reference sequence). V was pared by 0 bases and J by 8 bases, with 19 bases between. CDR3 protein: CSARDPGRAVGGYTF. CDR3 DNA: TGCAGTGCTAGAGATCCTGGGAGGGCGGTGGGGGGCTACACCTTC.

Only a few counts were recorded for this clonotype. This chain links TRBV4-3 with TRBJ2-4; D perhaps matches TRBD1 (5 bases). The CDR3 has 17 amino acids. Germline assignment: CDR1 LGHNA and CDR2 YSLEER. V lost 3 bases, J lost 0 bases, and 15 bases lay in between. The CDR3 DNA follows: TGCGCCAGCAGCCAGGGGCCTACAGGAGTAGCCAAAAACATTCAGTACTTC. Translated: CASSQGPTGVAKNIQYF.

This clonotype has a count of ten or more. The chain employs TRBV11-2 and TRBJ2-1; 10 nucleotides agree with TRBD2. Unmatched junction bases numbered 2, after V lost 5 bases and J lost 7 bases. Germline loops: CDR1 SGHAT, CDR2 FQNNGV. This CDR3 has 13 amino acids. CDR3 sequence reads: CASSTSGENEQFF. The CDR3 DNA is TGTGCCAGCAGCACTAGCGGGGAGAATGAGCAGTTCTTC.

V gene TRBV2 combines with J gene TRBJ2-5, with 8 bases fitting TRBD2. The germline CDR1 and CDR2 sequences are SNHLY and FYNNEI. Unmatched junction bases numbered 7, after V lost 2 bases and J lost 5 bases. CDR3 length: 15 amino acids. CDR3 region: CASSEPGGLRETQYF. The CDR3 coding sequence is TGTGCCAGCAGTGAACCGGGGGGGCTAAGGGAGACCCAGTACTTC.

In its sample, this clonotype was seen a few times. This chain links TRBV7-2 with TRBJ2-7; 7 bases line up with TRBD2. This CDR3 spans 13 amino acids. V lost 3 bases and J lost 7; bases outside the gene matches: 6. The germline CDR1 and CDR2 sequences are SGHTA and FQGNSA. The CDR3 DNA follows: TGTGCCAGCAGCTTCGCCGGGGAGGGGGAGCAGTACGTC. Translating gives CASSFAGEGEQYV.

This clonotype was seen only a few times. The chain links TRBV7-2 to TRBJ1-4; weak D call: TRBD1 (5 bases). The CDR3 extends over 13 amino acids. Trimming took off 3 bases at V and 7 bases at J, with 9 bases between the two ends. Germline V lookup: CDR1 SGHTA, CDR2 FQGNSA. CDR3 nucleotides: TGTGCCAGCAGCTTCCAGGGTGGTGAAAAACTGTTTTTT. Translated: CASSFQGGEKLFF. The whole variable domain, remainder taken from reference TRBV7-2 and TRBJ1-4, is GAGVSQSPSNKVTEKGKDVELRCDPISGHTALYWYRQSLGQGLEFLIYFQGNSAPDKSGLPSDRFSAERTGGSVSTLTIQRTQQEDSAVYLCASSFQGGEKLFFGSGTQLSVL.

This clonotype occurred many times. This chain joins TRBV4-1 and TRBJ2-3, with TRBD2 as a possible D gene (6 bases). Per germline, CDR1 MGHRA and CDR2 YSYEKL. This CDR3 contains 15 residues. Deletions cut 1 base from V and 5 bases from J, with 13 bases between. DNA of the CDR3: TGCGCCAGCAGCCAAGGCGGGGTTTCGGGAGATACGCAGTATTTT. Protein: CASSQGGVSGDTQYF.

In DNA, the CDR3 is TGTGCCAGTAGTATACAGGGTCGGGCTCAGCCCCAGCATTTT. It yields the protein CASSIQGRAQPQHF. The V call is TRBV19, the J call TRBJ1-5, with TRBD1 as a possible D gene (5 bases). The CDR3 is 14 amino acids. Trimming removed 2 bases at V and 6 bases at J, with 11 bases between. Germline CDR1 reads LNHDA; CDR2 reads SQIVND (reference sequence).

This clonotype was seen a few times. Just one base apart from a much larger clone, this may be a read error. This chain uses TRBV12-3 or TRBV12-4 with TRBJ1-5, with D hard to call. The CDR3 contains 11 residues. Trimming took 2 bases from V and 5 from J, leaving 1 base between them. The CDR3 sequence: CASSLHQPQHF. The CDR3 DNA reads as TGTGCCAGCAGTTTACATCAGCCCCAGCATTTT.

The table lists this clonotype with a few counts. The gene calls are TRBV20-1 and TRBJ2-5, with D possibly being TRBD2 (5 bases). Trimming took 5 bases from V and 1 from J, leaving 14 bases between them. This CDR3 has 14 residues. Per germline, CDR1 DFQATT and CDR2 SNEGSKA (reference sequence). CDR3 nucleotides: TGCAGTGCTCCGCGGGTGGGTCTCCAAGAGACCCAGTACTTC. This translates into CSAPRVGLQETQYF.

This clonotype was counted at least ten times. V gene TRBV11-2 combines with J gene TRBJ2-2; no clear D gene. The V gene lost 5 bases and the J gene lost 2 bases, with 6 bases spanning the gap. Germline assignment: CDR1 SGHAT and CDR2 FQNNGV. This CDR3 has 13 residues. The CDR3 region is CASSEQNTGELFF. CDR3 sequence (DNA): TGTGCCAGCAGCGAACAAAACACCGGGGAGCTGTTTTTT.

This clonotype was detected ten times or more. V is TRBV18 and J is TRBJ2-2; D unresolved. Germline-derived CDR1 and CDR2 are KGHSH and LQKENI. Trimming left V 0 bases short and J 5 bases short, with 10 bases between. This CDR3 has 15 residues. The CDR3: CASSPPPFRTGELFF. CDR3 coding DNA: TGTGCCAGCTCACCACCGCCGTTTCGGACCGGGGAGCTGTTTTTT.

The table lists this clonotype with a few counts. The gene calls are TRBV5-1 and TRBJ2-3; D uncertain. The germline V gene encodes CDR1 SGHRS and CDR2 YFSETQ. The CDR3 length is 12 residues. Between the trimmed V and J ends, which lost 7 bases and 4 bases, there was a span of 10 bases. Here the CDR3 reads CASAVLSDTQYF. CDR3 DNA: TGCGCCAGCGCTGTTCTCTCAGATACGCAGTATTTT. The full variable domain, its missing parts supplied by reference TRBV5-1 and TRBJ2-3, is KAGVTQTPRYLIKTRGQQVTLSCSPISGHRSVSWYQQTPGQGLQFLFEYFSETQRNKGNFPGRFSGRQFSNSRSEMNVSTLELGDSALYLCASAVLSDTQYFGPGTRLTVL.

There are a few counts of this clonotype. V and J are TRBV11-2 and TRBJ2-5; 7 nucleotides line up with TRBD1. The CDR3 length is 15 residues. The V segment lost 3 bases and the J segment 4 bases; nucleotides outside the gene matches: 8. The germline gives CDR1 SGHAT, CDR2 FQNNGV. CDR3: CASSLTGLRGETQYF. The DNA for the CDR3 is TGTGCCAGCAGCTTGACAGGGCTACGGGGAGAGACCCAGTACTTC.

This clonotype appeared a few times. CDR3 nucleotides: TGCAGTGCCATGACCGTTCACCAAGAGACCCAGTACTTC. Its translation is CSAMTVHQETQYF. The chain links TRBV20-1 to TRBJ2-5; D unclear. The CDR3 runs to 13 residues. Trimming shortened V by 6 bases and J by 0 bases, and 11 bases separated the two germline ends. Germline CDR1 and CDR2: DFQATT and SNEGSKA (reference sequence).

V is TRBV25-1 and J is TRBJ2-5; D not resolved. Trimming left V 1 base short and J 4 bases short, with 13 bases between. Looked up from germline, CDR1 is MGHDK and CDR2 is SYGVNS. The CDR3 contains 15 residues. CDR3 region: CASSESHERAETQYF. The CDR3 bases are TGTGCCAGCAGTGAATCCCATGAAAGGGCAGAGACCCAGTACTTC.

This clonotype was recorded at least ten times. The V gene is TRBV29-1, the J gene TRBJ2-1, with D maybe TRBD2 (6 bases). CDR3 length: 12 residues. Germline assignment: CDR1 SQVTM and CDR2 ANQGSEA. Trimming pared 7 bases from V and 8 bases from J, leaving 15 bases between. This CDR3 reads CSAGGVRDEQFF. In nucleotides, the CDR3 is TGCAGCGCTGGAGGGGTTCGCGATGAGCAGTTCTTC.

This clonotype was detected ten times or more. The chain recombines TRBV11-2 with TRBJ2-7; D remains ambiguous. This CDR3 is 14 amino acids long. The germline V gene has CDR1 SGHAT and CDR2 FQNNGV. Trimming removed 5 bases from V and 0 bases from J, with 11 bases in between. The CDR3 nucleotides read TGTGCCAGCAGCCCGAACTGGAGCTCCTACGAGCAGTACTTC. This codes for CASSPNWSSYEQYF. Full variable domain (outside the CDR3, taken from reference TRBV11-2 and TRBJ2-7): EAGVAQSPRYKIIEKRQSVAFWCNPISGHATLYWYQQILGQGPKLLIQFQNNGVVDDSQLPKDRFSAERLKGVDSTLKIQPAKLEDSAVYLCASSPNWSSYEQYFGPGTRLTVT.